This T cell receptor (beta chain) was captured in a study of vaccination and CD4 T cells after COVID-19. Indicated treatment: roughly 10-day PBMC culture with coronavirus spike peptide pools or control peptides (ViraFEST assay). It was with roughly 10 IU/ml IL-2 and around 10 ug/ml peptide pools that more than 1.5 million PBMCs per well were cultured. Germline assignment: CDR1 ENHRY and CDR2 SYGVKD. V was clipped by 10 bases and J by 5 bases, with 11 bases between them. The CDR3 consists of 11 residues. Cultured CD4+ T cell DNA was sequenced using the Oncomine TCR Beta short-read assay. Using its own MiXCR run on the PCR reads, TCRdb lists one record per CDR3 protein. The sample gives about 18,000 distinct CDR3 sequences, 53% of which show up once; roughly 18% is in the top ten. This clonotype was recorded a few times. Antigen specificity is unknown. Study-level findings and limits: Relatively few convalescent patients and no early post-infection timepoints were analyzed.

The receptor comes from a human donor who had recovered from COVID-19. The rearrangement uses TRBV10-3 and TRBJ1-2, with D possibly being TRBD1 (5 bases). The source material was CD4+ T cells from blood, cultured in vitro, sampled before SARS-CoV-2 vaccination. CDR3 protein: CASGTEYGYTF. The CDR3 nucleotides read TGTGCCAGTGGGACGGAGTATGGCTACACCTTC.